This is a list of T cell receptor beta chains from one sample in a study of T cells in Graves' hyperthyroidism and ophthalmopathy. TCRdb independently ran MiXCR on the multiplex PCR reads; one entry per CDR3 protein. The data contain approximately 600,000 distinct CDR3 sequences, less than 25% of them singletons. The specimen was blood. The receptors shown here come from a man younger than 40 with Graves' ophthalmopathy. Each CDR3 is given with its conserved first and last residue. D genes are given only for firm matches. Expanded clones are given a class, and other clones once, few, many or no size at all.

CDR3,D,V,size,length
CASSEPLQDAKNIQYF,-,TRBV2,-,16
CASSATGEMNTEAFF,TRBD1,TRBV28,many,15
CASSLNRGGPEAFF,TRBD1,TRBV7-8,-,14
CASSSVTKGVRRNYGYTF,-,TRBV27,-,18
CASSLEGAGDFNEQFF,TRBD2,TRBV7-2,-,16
CASSLAPGGGGQFF,TRBD2,TRBV7-9,few,14
CASRSGHWTYEQYF,-,TRBV6-1,few,14
CASSPDGEAGEQYF,-,TRBV5-1,-,14
CASSVGSISNSHEQYF,-,TRBV9,-,16
CASSQYFGTGAYEQYF,TRBD1,TRBV3-1,few,16
CASSLSPGGHQPQHF,TRBD1,TRBV27,-,15
CSAGLAGKYNEQFF,TRBD2,TRBV20-1,-,14